This T cell receptor beta chain is from a study of OX40 agonist ivuxolimab in advanced cancers. The wider study: The patients received ivuxolimab by intravenous route every 2 weeks at 0.01 to 10 mg/kg. The dose-escalation cohort had hepatocellular carcinoma, melanoma, renal cell or head and neck cancer.

Autoimmune disease history or systemic immunosuppression disqualified patients. Measured with immunoSEQ multiplex PCR; TCRdb has only the in-frame clones, and not every one. The repertoire holds tens of thousands of clones, with approximately 92% as singletons. The CDR3 spans 13 residues. Germline V gives CDR1 SNHLY, CDR2 FYNNEI. Trimming cost V 7 bases and J 2 bases, with 12 bases left between them. The source was CD4+ or CD8+ T cells sorted from blood, collected in a trial of the OX40 agonist ivuxolimab. The chain couples TRBV2 to TRBJ2-7; D might be TRBD2 (6 bases). This sequence was found in an adult with an advanced solid tumor such as melanoma, head and neck, liver or kidney cancer. As DNA, the CDR3 is TGTGCCAGCAAGGCAGGGAGGACCTACGAGCAGTACTTC. Translation: CASKAGRTYEQYF.